These 31 T cell receptor beta chains came from one sample sequenced in a study of regulatory T cells in long-lasting Graves disease. Relying on iRepertoire HTBI primers and Arm-PCR of CDR3 regions, the team built TCR beta libraries. TCRdb analysed the multiplex PCR reads with MiXCR anew, one entry per CDR3 protein. Counted here are 400,000 to 500,000 distinct CDR3 sequences, approximately 15% occurring once; the ten biggest clones make up about a sixth. Time point noted: newly diagnosed GD, antithyroid drugs for less than 3 months. From PBMCs, RNA was extracted and then used to make the TCR library. These data were also reused for a study on T cells in Graves' hyperthyroidism and ophthalmopathy.

The sample in question was peripheral blood mononuclear cells (PBMCs), obtained at new diagnosis, from a patient treated with antithyroid drugs. These receptors came from a woman under 40 with Graves disease.

This clonotype has at least ten counts. The genes are TRBV7-2 and TRBJ2-7; D unclear. CDR3 size: 14 residues. V dropped 5 bases and J dropped 1 base, with 12 bases sitting between them. CDR1 and CDR2 (germline): SGHTA, FQGNSA. The CDR3 is CASSLLDGSYEQYF. In nucleotides, the CDR3 is TGTGCCAGCAGCCTCCTCGACGGTTCCTACGAGCAGTACTTC.

This clonotype was observed many times. The chain links TRBV30 to TRBJ1-6, with D tentatively TRBD1 (5 bases). The CDR3 contains 12 residues. Trimming removed 7 bases from V and 7 bases from J, with 11 bases in between. Germline CDR1 is GTSNPN and CDR2 is SVGIG (reference sequence). For the CDR3, the DNA is TGTGCCTACAGGACGGTGAATTCACCCCTCCACTTT. Amino acid sequence: CAYRTVNSPLHF.

In regard to this clonotype: A clone one base away is much larger, so this may be a read error. The rearrangement uses TRBV20-1 and TRBJ1-2; possible D gene TRBD1, 6 bases. The CDR3 is 14 amino acids. The V and J ends lost 3 bases and 6 bases respectively, with 17 bases between them. The germline V gene encodes CDR1 DFQATT and CDR2 SNEGSKA (reference sequence). The CDR3 loop is CSARPVLGAHGYTF. The CDR3, as DNA: TGCAGTGCTAGGCCCGTTCTGGGGGCACATGGCTACACCTTC.

Many counts were recorded for this clonotype. The chain's CDR3 is CASSFDRGVNTEAFF. CDR3 bases: TGTGCCAGCAGCTTTGACAGGGGGGTGAACACTGAAGCTTTCTTT. This chain joins TRBV5-4 and TRBJ1-1, with TRBD1 identical over 9 bases. The germline gives CDR1 SGHNT, CDR2 YYREEE (reference sequence). The CDR3 is 15 residues long. Losses at the gene ends were 2 bases for V and 0 bases for J; bases not matched to a gene: 2.

This clonotype was seen many times. The chain uses TRBV7-9 and TRBJ1-2; D is undetermined. Trimming removed 8 bases at V and 1 base at J, with 11 bases between. Germline-derived CDR1 and CDR2 are SEHNR and FQNEAQ (reference sequence). The CDR3 has 13 residues. This chain's CDR3 is CASVKPDNYGYTF. The DNA for the CDR3 is TGTGCCAGCGTAAAGCCCGATAACTATGGCTACACCTTC.

Many counts were recorded for this clonotype. The V call is TRBV12-3 or TRBV12-4, the J call TRBJ1-1; D gene unclear. V was trimmed by 6 bases and J by 1 base, leaving 9 bases between them. The CDR3 consists of 13 residues. CDR3 DNA: TGTGCCAGCAGGGGGAGGGAGAACACTGAAGCTTTCTTT. This sequence encodes CASRGRENTEAFF.

Ten or more counts support this clonotype. The chain combines TRBV6-1 with TRBJ2-5, with D tentatively TRBD2 (5 bases). Trimming pared 7 bases from V and 1 base from J, leaving 13 bases between. This CDR3 is built from 14 residues. Germline CDR1 and CDR2: MNHNS and SASEGT. CDR3 region: CASTPPGIQETQYF. The CDR3 nucleotides read TGTGCCAGCACCCCTCCCGGGATCCAAGAGACCCAGTACTTC.

V usage is TRBV28 and J usage is TRBJ1-2; 9 nucleotides match TRBD1. Per germline, CDR1 MDHEN and CDR2 SYDVKM. The CDR3 has 14 amino acids. V lost 6 bases to trimming and J lost 5 bases; unmatched junction nucleotides: 7. The CDR3: CASRPGQGGYGYTF. CDR3 DNA sequence: TGTGCCAGCAGACCGGGACAGGGAGGGTATGGCTACACCTTC.

This clonotype showed up many times. The chain has TRBV12-3 or TRBV12-4 and TRBJ2-1, with D tentatively TRBD1 (7 bases). This CDR3 is built from 16 residues. V was shortened by 4 bases and J by 7 bases, with 20 bases between the two germline ends. The CDR3 DNA follows: TGTGCCAGCAGTTCACCCAGGGGGGATCTAGGGAATGAGCAGTTCTTC. Translation: CASSSPRGDLGNEQFF.

This clonotype has just a few counts. This sequence joins TRBV4-2 and TRBJ1-5; no definite D call. The CDR3 is made up of 12 amino acids. Trimming removed 1 base from V and 9 bases from J, with 7 bases in between. The germline gives CDR1 LGHNA, CDR2 YNFKEQ. DNA of the CDR3: TGTGCCAGCAGCCAAGGTAACGGGCCCCAGCATTTT. The encoded protein is CASSQGNGPQHF.

This clonotype was recorded at least ten times. The rearrangement uses TRBV18 and TRBJ2-4; 8 bases line up with TRBD1. Germline-derived CDR1 and CDR2 are KGHSH and LQKENI. The length of the CDR3 is 22 residues. The ends lost 3 bases at V and 5 bases at J; junction bases unmatched: 27. The CDR3 DNA reads as TGTGCCAGCTCACCCCAGAGACGTGGCAGGGGGCGAAATGGGGAACTGGAAAACATTCAGTACTTC. Residues: CASSPQRRGRGRNGELENIQYF.

The chain carries TRBV5-1 and TRBJ1-4, with a weak D call TRBD1 (5 bases). Trimming stripped 5 bases from V and 3 bases from J, with 17 bases between. CDR1 and CDR2 (germline): SGHRS, YFSETQ. CDR3 length: 16 amino acids. This CDR3 is CASRQAQGAANEKLFF. Here the CDR3 DNA reads TGCGCCAGCAGACAGGCGCAGGGAGCCGCTAATGAAAAACTGTTTTTT.

This clonotype has at least ten counts. V usage is TRBV28 and J usage is TRBJ2-1; D ambiguous. The CDR3 has 12 amino acids. V gave up 6 bases and J gave up 4 bases, with 7 bases separating them. In germline, CDR1 is MDHEN, CDR2 SYDVKM. The CDR3: CASSIGYNEQFF. In DNA, the CDR3 is TGTGCCAGCAGCATCGGATACAATGAGCAGTTCTTC.

This clonotype occurred many times. The chain carries TRBV11-2 and TRBJ2-2; D might be TRBD2 (6 bases). The length of the CDR3 is 17 residues. Germline CDR1 reads SGHAT; CDR2 reads FQNNGV. V was trimmed by 1 base and J by 1 base, leaving 13 bases between them. Here the CDR3 reads CASSLGSTGENTGELFF. The CDR3 nucleotides read TGTGCCAGCAGCTTAGGCTCCACGGGAGAGAACACCGGGGAGCTGTTTTTT.

The gene calls are TRBV19 and TRBJ2-7; 8 positions agree with TRBD2. Trimming removed 3 bases from V and 3 bases from J; junction bases left unmatched: 16. Looked up from germline, CDR1 is LNHDA and CDR2 is SQIVND (reference sequence). The CDR3 is 18 residues long. The CDR3 protein is CASSMGALAETGGYEQYF. In DNA, the CDR3 is TGTGCCAGTAGTATGGGGGCACTAGCGGAGACGGGGGGCTACGAGCAGTACTTC.

This clonotype was counted ten times or more. The chain employs TRBV12-3 or TRBV12-4 and TRBJ1-1; D call uncertain. The CDR3 is 12 amino acids. V lost 3 bases to trimming and J lost 0 bases, with 2 bases between them. The CDR3 region is CASSFVNTEAFF. The DNA for the CDR3 is TGTGCCAGCAGTTTCGTGAACACTGAAGCTTTCTTT.

This chain uses TRBV12-3 or TRBV12-4 with TRBJ1-4; 9 nucleotides agree with TRBD1. Trimming removed 7 bases from V and 7 bases from J; junction bases left unmatched: 10. CDR3 size: 15 residues. This CDR3 is CASMRDRETGEKLFF. CDR3 sequence (DNA): TGTGCCAGCATGAGGGACAGGGAAACGGGTGAAAAACTGTTTTTT.

Only a few counts were recorded for this clonotype. The chain has TRBV12-3 or TRBV12-4 and TRBJ2-3; 9 nucleotides line up with TRBD2. This CDR3 contains 14 residues. V trimming: 6 bases; J trimming: 2 bases; junction bases outside the gene matches: 3. CDR3 DNA sequence: TGTGCCAGCAGCAGACTAGCGGTCACAGATACGCAGTATTTT. Translating gives CASSRLAVTDTQYF.

At least ten counts were recorded for this clonotype. The J gene is TRBJ1-5, the V gene TRBV11-2; D gene uncertain. The CDR3 runs to 15 residues. The germline gives CDR1 SGHAT, CDR2 FQNNGV. V was trimmed by 3 bases and J by 0 bases, leaving 9 bases between them. CDR3 coding DNA: TGTGCCAGCAGCTTGGTAACCGATAGCAATCAGCCCCAGCATTTT. Translation gives CASSLVTDSNQPQHF.

This clonotype was recorded a few times. The CDR3 region has the DNA TGCAGCGTTTCGACTCCGTGGAGGGCCGAGAACACTGAAGCTTTCTTT. Protein product: CSVSTPWRAENTEAFF. The rearrangement uses TRBV29-1 and TRBJ1-1; unclear D gene. Trimming removed 5 bases at V and 1 base at J, with 20 bases between. CDR1 and CDR2 from the germline V gene are SQVTM and ANQGSEA. The CDR3 covers 16 residues.

The rearrangement joins TRBV10-3 to TRBJ2-1; the D gene is possibly TRBD2 (5 bases). The V end lost 5 bases, the J end lost 8 bases, and 16 bases lay between the germline ends. Germline V CDR1 and CDR2: ENHRY, SYGVKD. The CDR3 is 14 residues long. In DNA form, the CDR3 reads TGTGCCATCAGTCACACGATAGGAGGTTATGAGCAGTTCTTC. Translated, it gives CAISHTIGGYEQFF.

This clonotype was observed many times. CDR3 in DNA: TGCAGTGCTCCCGACCCTAGCGGCAGATCGTCCTACAATGAGCAGTTCTTC. Its protein is CSAPDPSGRSSYNEQFF. V and J are TRBV20-1 and TRBJ2-1; TRBD2 matches at 7 bases. There are 17 residues in the CDR3. The V gene's germline CDR1 is DFQATT and CDR2 SNEGSKA (reference sequence). Trimming removed 5 bases from V and 1 base from J; junction bases left unmatched: 14.

This clonotype was seen many times. The V call is TRBV28, the J call TRBJ2-7, with D perhaps matching TRBD1 (6 bases). V was clipped by 4 bases and J by 5 bases, with 9 bases between them. This CDR3 comprises 12 residues. Germline values: CDR1 MDHEN, CDR2 SYDVKM. The CDR3 DNA reads as TGTGCCAGCAGTTCCCCAGGGGACGAGCAGTACTTC. Translating gives CASSSPGDEQYF.

This chain joins TRBV28 and TRBJ2-7; TRBD2 agrees at 10 bases. Germline V lookup: CDR1 MDHEN, CDR2 SYDVKM. The CDR3 totals 13 residues. V shed 8 bases, J shed 3 bases, and the junction held 4 bases outside the gene matches. Here the CDR3 reads CASLGLADYEQYF. The CDR3 DNA sequence: TGTGCCAGCCTCGGACTAGCGGACTACGAGCAGTACTTC.

The sample holds many counts of this clonotype. V gene TRBV6-6 combines with J gene TRBJ2-7; the D gene is possibly TRBD1 (7 bases). Germline V gene sequence: CDR1 MNHNY, CDR2 SVGAGI (reference sequence). The CDR3 totals 15 residues. Trimming cost V 0 bases and J 5 bases, with 14 bases left between them. In DNA, the CDR3 is TGTGCCAGCAGTTACTCGAGGCAGGGGGGCCACGAGCAGTACTTC. Its translation: CASSYSRQGGHEQYF.

Here the CDR3 DNA reads TGCGCCAGCAGTTGGGGGGCTAGCGGGCTATACAATGAGCAGTTCTTC. This sequence encodes CASSWGASGLYNEQFF. The chain combines TRBV4-1 with TRBJ2-1, with TRBD2 matching 8 bases. Losses at the gene ends were 6 bases for V and 4 bases for J; bases not matched to a gene: 11. There are 16 residues in the CDR3. The germline V gene has CDR1 MGHRA and CDR2 YSYEKL.

For this clonotype: Relative to the germline gene, one junction end is altered; a read error may explain this. The chain joins TRBV15 to TRBJ2-1; 11 bases fit TRBD2. CDR1 and CDR2 from the germline V gene are LNHNV and YYDKDF (reference sequence). CDR3 length equals 16 residues. CDR3: CATSRAEGASGRPHLF. The CDR3 DNA reads TGTGCCACCAGCAGAGCGGAGGGAGCTAGCGGGAGGCCCCACCTGTTC.

CDR3 nucleotide sequence: TGTGCCAGCAGTTTACCGGGAGGGGAGACCCAGTTCTTC. This codes for CASSLPGGETQFF. The gene calls are TRBV27 and TRBJ2-1; 8 nucleotides align to TRBD2. The CDR3 is 13 residues long. Germline trimming cut 2 bases from V and 13 bases from J; bases unmatched to any gene: 7. The germline gives CDR1 MNHEY, CDR2 SMNVEV (reference sequence).

The chain carries TRBV6-1 and TRBJ2-5; 11 bases are a match to TRBD2. Per the germline V gene, CDR1 is MNHNS and CDR2 is SASEGT. CDR3 length: 19 residues. V gave up 6 bases and J gave up 1 base; unmatched junction bases: 16. The CDR3 coding sequence is TGTGCCAGCAGGTATAGCGGGAGGGCCGAGAGGGCCGGCCAAGAGACCCAGTACTTC. It encodes CASRYSGRAERAGQETQYF.

This clonotype was detected ten times or more. The chain recombines TRBV11-2 with TRBJ1-6; D call uncertain. The V and J ends lost 2 bases and 5 bases respectively, with 10 bases between them. Looked up from germline, CDR1 is SGHAT and CDR2 is FQNNGV. The CDR3 sequence is 15 residues long. The CDR3 DNA follows: TGTGCCAGCAGCTTACTGGACCAGAATAATTCACCCCTCCACTTT. Its protein product is CASSLLDQNNSPLHF.

Many counts were recorded for this clonotype. This sequence joins TRBV20-1 and TRBJ2-3, with 11 bases aligning to TRBD2. Germline V lookup: CDR1 DFQATT, CDR2 SNEGSKA (reference sequence). This CDR3 comprises 14 residues. With 0 bases clipped from V and 11 bases from J, the junction kept 7 bases outside the gene matches. The CDR3 reads CSARDTSGGQRQYF. CDR3 in DNA: TGCAGTGCTAGAGATACTAGCGGGGGTCAAAGGCAGTATTTT.